This T cell receptor beta chain was sequenced in a study of early T cells in non-severe SARS-CoV-2 infection. Overall study: Chains were not paired, and sequencing was done on bulk RNA from unsorted whole blood.

Via MiXCR, TCRdb re-called the 5' RACE reads, giving one row per CDR3 protein. The sample consists of about 26,000 distinct CDR3 sequences, about 4% of them appearing once. Trimming cost V 6 bases and J 5 bases; bases outside gene matches: 17. The CDR3 contains 17 residues. Germline CDR1 is MNHEY and CDR2 is SVGEGT. This clonotype has a count of ten or more. V is TRBV6-2 or TRBV6-3 and J is TRBJ2-5; 8 bases match TRBD2. Sequencing used whole blood. This TCR came from an adult who was a healthcare worker with PCR-confirmed SARS-CoV-2 infection or an uninfected control (not recorded which). The CDR3 sequence is CASRQPRLAPGGETQYF. The CDR3, as DNA: TGTGCCAGCAGACAGCCTCGACTAGCGCCCGGCGGGGAGACCCAGTACTTC.